A selection of T cell receptor beta chains follows, all from one sample in a study of T cell repertoires in cytomegalovirus infection. In TCRdb, the reads were re-called with MiXCR into one record per CDR3 protein. The sample carries around 900,000 distinct CDR3 sequences, 25% to 40% recorded once. The antigens for these receptors are not known. Sequencing was performed on cultured CD8+ T cells from PBMCs, taken from culture after CMV antigen stimulation. The receptors shown here come from a human donor in good health (CMV status not recorded). Some clones in this sample may be carry-over from other donors' samples. The CDR3 runs from the conserved cysteine through the conserved F or W. D genes are given only for firm matches. Expanded clones get a size class; other rows say once, few or many, or leave the size out.

size	V	D	J	DNA	CDR3
many	TRBV7-6	TRBD2	TRBJ2-3	TGTGCCAGCAGCTCAGCGGGGGGGCTGACAGATACGCAGTATTTT	CASSSAGGLTDTQYF
-	TRBV23-1	-	TRBJ2-3	TGCGCCAGCAGTCAACTCGCCTCTGGGGGGGCAAGGACAGATACGCAGTATTTT	CASSQLASGGARTDTQYF
once	TRBV28	-	TRBJ2-2	TGTGGACACCGGGACATCACCGGGGAGCTGTTTTTT	CGHRDITGELFF
few	TRBV12-5	-	TRBJ1-2	TGTGCTAGTTCGCCAGACCACCGGTATGGCTACACCTTC	CASSPDHRYGYTF
-	TRBV7-9	TRBD2	TRBJ2-7	TGTGTCAGCAGCCCCAGAAAAGCGGGGGACCGCGAGCAGTACTTC	CVSSPRKAGDREQYF
-	TRBV29-1	-	TRBJ1-1	TGCAGCGCTGAACCCGGGACACAGAACACTGAAGCTTTCTTT	CSAEPGTQNTEAFF
few	TRBV27	TRBD2	TRBJ2-1	TGTGCCAGCAGTGTACGGGGGGGGCAGGAAACTGGGCAGTTCTTC	CASSVRGGQETGQFF
-	TRBV4-1	TRBD1	TRBJ1-1	TGTGCCAGCAGCCAAACCGGGACAGGGACCACTGAAGCTTTCTTT	CASSQTGTGTTEAFF
-	TRBV6-1	-	TRBJ2-7	TGTGCCAGCAGTCCCCAACATCCCGGGACCTCCTACGAGCAGTACTTC	CASSPQHPGTSYEQYF
few	TRBV6-2/TRBV6-3	-	TRBJ1-2	TGTGCCAGCAGTCCACGGACAGTGCGGGGCTACACCTTC	CASSPRTVRGYTF
-	TRBV7-8	-	TRBJ2-2	TGTGCCAGCAGCTTTGATACAGTTTTCGCGAACACCGGGGAGCTGTTTTTT	CASSFDTVFANTGELFF
-	TRBV29-1	-	TRBJ2-1	TGCAGCGTTCAAGACCCCGGTCAGGGGACCTACAATGAGCAGTTCTTC	CSVQDPGQGTYNEQFF
-	TRBV7-4	-	TRBJ2-1	TGTGCCAGCAGCCTTGGGAGGATGTCTGAGCAGTTCTTC	CASSLGRMSEQFF
-	TRBV27	TRBD1	TRBJ1-5	TGTGCCAGCAAGATCGGGACAGACAATCAGCCCCAGCATTTT	CASKIGTDNQPQHF
few	TRBV2	-	TRBJ2-6	TGTGCCAGCGATGGTACCCGAACCTCTGGGGCCAACGTCCTGACTTTC	CASDGTRTSGANVLTF
many	TRBV7-6	-	TRBJ1-6	TGTGCCAGCAGCTTACTTTCGGGCCGCAGGGAAAGCTCCTATAATTCACCCCTCCACTTT	CASSLLSGRRESSYNSPLHF
few	TRBV7-9	TRBD1	TRBJ2-3	TGTGCCAGCAGCACGGACAGGGAAGGAGATACGCAGTATTTT	CASSTDREGDTQYF
-	TRBV27	TRBD1	TRBJ1-2	TGTGCCAGCAGTGTCGACAGGGTTAGTGGCTACACCTTC	CASSVDRVSGYTF
-	TRBV7-4	-	TRBJ2-2	TGTGCCAGCAGCTTAGCTGAAGGACATCGGAACACCGGGGAGCTGTTTTTT	CASSLAEGHRNTGELFF
-	TRBV4-1	-	TRBJ1-2	TGCGCCAGCAGCGATCCTACTAACTATGGCTACACCTTC	CASSDPTNYGYTF
few	TRBV6-5	TRBD1	TRBJ1-2	TGTGCCAGCAGTTCGGGGACAGGGACTAACTATGGCTACACCTTC	CASSSGTGTNYGYTF
once	TRBV19	TRBD1	TRBJ1-2	TGTGCCAGTAGTATTTCCCGACAGGGGGGCAACTATGGCTACACCTTC	CASSISRQGGNYGYTF
few	TRBV9	TRBD2	TRBJ2-3	TGTGCCAGCAGCGTAGATCCGGCGGGACTAACAATTTCAGATACGCAGTATTTT	CASSVDPAGLTISDTQYF
-	TRBV6-1	-	TRBJ2-2	TGTGCCAGCAGTGACAGGCCCGGGGAGCTGTTTTTT	CASSDRPGELFF
few	TRBV9	-	TRBJ1-1	TGTGCCAGCAGCCCTTCCAGCGTCAGAAGCACTGAAGCTTTCTTT	CASSPSSVRSTEAFF